What follows are 9 T cell receptor beta chains derived from one specimen sequenced in a study of CD8+CD57+ T cells in acquired aplastic anemia (dated 2018 in TCRdb). Patients chosen for sequencing had shown expansion of CD8+CD57+ cells by flow cytometry. Sequencing was carried out with an Illumina HiSeq 2000. Genomic DNA served as template for TCR beta VDJ combination and CDR3 sequence profiling. The public reads were run again by TCRdb, first through fastp at Q25 and then through MiXCR, and only productive beta chains were kept. Here each entry gathers all rows of one CDR3 protein and keeps the most common genes and DNA. For this sample the table gives fewer than 250,000 distinct CDR3 sequences, of which more than 45% were detected only once. Of the sample, approximately 7.8% falls within the top ten clones. Material: sorted CD4+, CD8+, or CD8+CD57+ T cells (not recorded which) from PBMCs. The source is a human donor with aplastic anemia.

This clonotype was observed at least ten times. The chain couples TRBV20-1 to TRBJ2-1; a possible D gene is TRBD2 (5 bases). Between the trimmed V and J ends, which lost 0 bases and 1 base, there was a span of 13 bases. The CDR3 length is 16 residues. Per germline, CDR1 DFQATT and CDR2 SNEGSKA (reference sequence). The CDR3 DNA reads as TGCAGTGCTAGAGATCTTGGGAGTTCATCCTACAATGAGCAGTTCTTC. Its translation is CSARDLGSSSYNEQFF.

This clonotype has ten or more counts. The chain uses TRBV7-9 and TRBJ2-7, with D hard to call. CDR1 and CDR2 (germline): SEHNR, FQNEAQ (reference sequence). There are 15 residues in the CDR3. V was trimmed by 1 base and J by 2 bases, leaving 12 bases between them. The CDR3 DNA follows: TGTGCCAGCAGCTTAGGTGACGGTCACGCCTACGAGCAGTACTTC. Its translation: CASSLGDGHAYEQYF.

The rearrangement uses TRBV19 and TRBJ1-2; no definite D call. Trimming stripped 3 bases from V and 2 bases from J, with 10 bases between. The CDR3 totals 14 residues. The germline V gene encodes CDR1 LNHDA and CDR2 SQIVND (reference sequence). CDR3 in DNA: TGTGCCAGTAGTATCTCCCGAGACAACTATGGCTACACCTTC. Its translation is CASSISRDNYGYTF.

J is TRBJ1-1 and V is TRBV7-3; 7 nucleotides line up with TRBD1. The CDR3 runs to 15 residues. The V and J ends lost 5 bases and 5 bases, in that order; junction bases with no gene match: 11. CDR1 is SGHTA, CDR2 FQGTGA, per germline. The chain's CDR3 is CASSPTHSRGTEAFF. The CDR3 DNA follows: TGTGCCAGCAGCCCTACGCATAGCAGGGGGACTGAAGCTTTCTTT.

This clonotype was recorded a few times. The rearrangement joins TRBV6-2 or TRBV6-3 to TRBJ1-1, with D possibly being TRBD1 (6 bases). The CDR3 is made up of 14 amino acids. In germline, CDR1 is MNHEY, CDR2 SVGEGT. V lost 8 bases and J 6 bases, leaving 19 bases between the germline ends. The chain's CDR3 is CASLPYREVPEAFF. CDR3 nucleotide sequence: TGTGCCAGCCTACCCTACAGGGAGGTCCCTGAAGCTTTCTTT.

Concerning this clonotype: The germline gene is not matched at one end of the junction; a read error may be the cause. The V gene is TRBV5-1, the J gene TRBJ2-1; 9 bases are a match to TRBD1. Germline-derived CDR1 and CDR2 are SGHRS and YFSETQ. The CDR3 is 12 residues long. CDR3 protein: CASSQDRGDQLF. DNA of the CDR3: TGTGCCAGCAGTCAGGACAGGGGTGATCAGCTCTTC.

The chain uses TRBV20-1 and TRBJ2-1; 8 bases agree with TRBD1. Germline CDR1 reads DFQATT; CDR2 reads SNEGSKA (reference sequence). The CDR3 spans 16 residues. The ends lost 1 base at V and 10 bases at J; junction bases unmatched: 15. The CDR3 DNA is TGCAGTGCTAGAGGACCAGGGGGCACTCCAACGGCGGAGCAGTTCTTC. Translation: CSARGPGGTPTAEQFF.

This chain uses TRBV7-9 with TRBJ2-2; unclear D gene. This CDR3 region has 17 residues. Germline V gene data show CDR1 as SEHNR and CDR2 as FQNEAQ (reference sequence). Trimming cost V 4 bases and J 0 bases, with 15 bases left between them. CDR3 nucleotides: TGTGCCAGCAGCTCCGTGACTGCCTACGCGAACACCGGGGAGCTGTTTTTT. Translating it yields CASSSVTAYANTGELFF. The full variable domain, in which reference TRBV7-9 and TRBJ2-2 provide the parts outside the CDR3, is DTGVSQNPRHKITKRGQNVTFRCDPISEHNRLYWYRQTLGQGPEFLTYFQNEAQLEKSRLLSDRFSAERPKGSFSTLEIQRTEQGDSAMYLCASSSVTAYANTGELFFGEGSRLTVL.

Regarding this clonotype: A much larger clone differs from this one at a single base, so this may be a read error. CDR3 sequence reads: CASGQVLATTYNEQFF. CDR3 coding DNA: TGTGCCAGCGGCCAGGTCCTAGCGACAACCTACAATGAGCAGTTCTTC. The chain links TRBV7-9 to TRBJ2-1, with a weak D call TRBD2 (6 bases). The V end was cut by 8 bases, the J end by 2 bases, with 19 bases between. CDR1 SEHNR and CDR2 FQNEAQ come from the germline V gene (reference sequence). This CDR3 has 16 residues.